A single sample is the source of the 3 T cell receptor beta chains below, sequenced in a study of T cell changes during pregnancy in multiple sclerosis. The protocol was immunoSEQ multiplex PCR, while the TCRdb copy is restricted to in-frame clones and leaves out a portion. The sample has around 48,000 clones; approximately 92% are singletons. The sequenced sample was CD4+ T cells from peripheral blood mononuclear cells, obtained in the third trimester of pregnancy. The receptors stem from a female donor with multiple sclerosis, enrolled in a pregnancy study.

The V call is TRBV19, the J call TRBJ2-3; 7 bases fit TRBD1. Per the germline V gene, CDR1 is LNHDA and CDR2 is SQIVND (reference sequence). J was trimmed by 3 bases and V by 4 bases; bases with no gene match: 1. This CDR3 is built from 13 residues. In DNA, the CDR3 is TGTGCCAGTAGTACACAGGGGACAGATACGCAGTATTTT. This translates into CASSTQGTDTQYF. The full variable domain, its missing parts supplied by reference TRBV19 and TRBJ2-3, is DGGITQSPKYLFRKEGQNVTLSCEQNLNHDAMYWYRQDPGQGLRLIYYSQIVNDFQKGDIAEGYSVSREKKESFPLTVTSAQKNPTAFYLCASSTQGTDTQYFGPGTRLTVL.

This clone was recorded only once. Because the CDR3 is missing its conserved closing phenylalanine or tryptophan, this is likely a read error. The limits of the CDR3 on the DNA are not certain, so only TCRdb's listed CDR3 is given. CDR3 sequence: CASSSTPDREI. The genes are TRBV5-6 and TRBJ2-3; the table's D call, TRBD1, has no DNA check behind it. A total of 11 residues make up the CDR3, ends included. Germline CDR1 reads SGHDT; CDR2 reads YYEEEE.

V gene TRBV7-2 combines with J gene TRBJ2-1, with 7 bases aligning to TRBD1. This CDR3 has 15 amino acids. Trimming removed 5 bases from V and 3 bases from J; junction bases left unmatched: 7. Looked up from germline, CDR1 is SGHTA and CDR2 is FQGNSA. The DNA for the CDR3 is TGTGCCAGCAGCCCCAGACAGGGTCTCTACAATGAGCAGTTCTTC. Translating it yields CASSPRQGLYNEQFF.